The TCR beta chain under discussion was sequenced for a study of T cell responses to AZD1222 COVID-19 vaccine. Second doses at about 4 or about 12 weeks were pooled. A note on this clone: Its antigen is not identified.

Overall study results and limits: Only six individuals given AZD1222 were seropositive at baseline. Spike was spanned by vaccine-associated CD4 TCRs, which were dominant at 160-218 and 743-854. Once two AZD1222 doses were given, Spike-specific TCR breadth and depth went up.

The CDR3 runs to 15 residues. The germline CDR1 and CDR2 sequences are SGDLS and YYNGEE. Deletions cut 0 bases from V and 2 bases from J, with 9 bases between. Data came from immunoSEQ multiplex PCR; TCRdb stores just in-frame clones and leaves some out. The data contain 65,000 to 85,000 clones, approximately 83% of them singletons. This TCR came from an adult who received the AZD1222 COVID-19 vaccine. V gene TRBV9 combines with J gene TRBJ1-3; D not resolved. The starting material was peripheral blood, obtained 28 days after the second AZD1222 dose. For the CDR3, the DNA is TGTGCCAGCAGCGTAGCCCATAGCCCTGGAAACACCATATATTTT. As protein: CASSVAHSPGNTIYF.